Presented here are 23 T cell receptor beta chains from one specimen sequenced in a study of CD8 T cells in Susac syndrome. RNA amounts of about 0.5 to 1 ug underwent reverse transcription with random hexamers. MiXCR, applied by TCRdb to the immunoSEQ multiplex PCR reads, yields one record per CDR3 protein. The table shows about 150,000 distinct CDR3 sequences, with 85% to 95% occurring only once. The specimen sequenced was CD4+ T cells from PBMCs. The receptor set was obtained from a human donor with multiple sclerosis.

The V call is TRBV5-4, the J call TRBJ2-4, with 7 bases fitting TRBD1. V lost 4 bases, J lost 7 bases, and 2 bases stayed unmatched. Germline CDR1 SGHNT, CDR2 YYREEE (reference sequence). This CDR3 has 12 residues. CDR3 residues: CASSEGQNIQYF. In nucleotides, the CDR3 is TGTGCCAGCAGCGAGGGACAGAACATTCAGTACTTC.

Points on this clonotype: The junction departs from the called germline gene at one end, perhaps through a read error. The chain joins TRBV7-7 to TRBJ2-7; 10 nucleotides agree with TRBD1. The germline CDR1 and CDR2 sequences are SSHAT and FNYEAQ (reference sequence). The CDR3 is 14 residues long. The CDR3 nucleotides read TGTGCTAGCAGCTTAGCCGGGACAGGGGAAAAGCAGTACTTC. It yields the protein CASSLAGTGEKQYF.

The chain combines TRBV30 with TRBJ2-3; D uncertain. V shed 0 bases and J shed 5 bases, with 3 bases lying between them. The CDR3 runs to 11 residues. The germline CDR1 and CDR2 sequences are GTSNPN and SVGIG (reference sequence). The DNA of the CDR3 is TGTGCCTGGAGTGTGAAAGATACGCAGTATTTT. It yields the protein CAWSVKDTQYF.

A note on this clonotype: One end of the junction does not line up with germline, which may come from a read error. As DNA, the CDR3 is TGTGCTAGCAGCTTACGGCAGCAAGAGACCCAGTACTTC. Its protein product is CASSLRQQETQYF. The J gene is TRBJ2-5, the V gene TRBV7-7, with unresolved D. The CDR3 has 13 amino acids. Germline V CDR1 and CDR2: SSHAT, FNYEAQ (reference sequence).

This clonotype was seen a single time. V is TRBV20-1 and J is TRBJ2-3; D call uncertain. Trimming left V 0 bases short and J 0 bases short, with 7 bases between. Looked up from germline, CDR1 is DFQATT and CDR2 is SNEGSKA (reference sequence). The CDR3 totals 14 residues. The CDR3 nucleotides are TGCAGTGCTAGAGATGTGAGGAGCACAGATACGCAGTATTTT. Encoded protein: CSARDVRSTDTQYF.

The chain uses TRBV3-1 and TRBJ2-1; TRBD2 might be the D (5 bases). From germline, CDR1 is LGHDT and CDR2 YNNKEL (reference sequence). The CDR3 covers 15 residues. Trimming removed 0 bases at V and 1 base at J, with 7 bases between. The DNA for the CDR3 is TGTGCCAGCAGCCAAGAGCGGGTGTCCTACAATGAGCAGTTCTTC. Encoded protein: CASSQERVSYNEQFF.

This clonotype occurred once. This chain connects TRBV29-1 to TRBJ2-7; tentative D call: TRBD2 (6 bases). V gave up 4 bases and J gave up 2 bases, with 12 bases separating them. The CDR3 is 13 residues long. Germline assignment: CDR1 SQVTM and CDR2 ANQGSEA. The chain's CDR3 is CSVGEGGPYEQYF. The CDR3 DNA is TGCAGCGTTGGAGAGGGAGGCCCCTACGAGCAGTACTTC.

The CDR3: CASSPSGMGGTDTQYF. CDR3 in DNA: TGTGCCAGCAGCCCATCCGGGATGGGAGGCACAGATACGCAGTATTTT. V gene TRBV7-2 combines with J gene TRBJ2-3; tentatively, D is TRBD2 (5 bases). Trimming shortened V by 5 bases and J by 1 base, and 16 bases separated the two germline ends. Germline V gene data show CDR1 as SGHTA and CDR2 as FQGNSA. This CDR3 is built from 16 residues.

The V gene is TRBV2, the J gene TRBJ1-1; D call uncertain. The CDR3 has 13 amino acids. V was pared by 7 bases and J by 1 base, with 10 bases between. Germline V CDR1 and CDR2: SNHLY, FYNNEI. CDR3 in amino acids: CASTREGNTEAFF. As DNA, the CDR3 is TGTGCCAGCACGCGGGAGGGGAACACTGAAGCTTTCTTT.

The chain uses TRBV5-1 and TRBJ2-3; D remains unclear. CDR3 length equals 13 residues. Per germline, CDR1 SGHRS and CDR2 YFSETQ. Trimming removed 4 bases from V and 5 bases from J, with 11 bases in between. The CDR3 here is CASSIISEDTQYF. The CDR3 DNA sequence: TGCGCCAGCAGCATTATCTCTGAAGATACGCAGTATTTT. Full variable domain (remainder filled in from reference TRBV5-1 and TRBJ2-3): KAGVTQTPRYLIKTRGQQVTLSCSPISGHRSVSWYQQTPGQGLQFLFEYFSETQRNKGNFPGRFSGRQFSNSRSEMNVSTLELGDSALYLCASSIISEDTQYFGPGTRLTVL.

The CDR3 nucleotides are TGTGCCAGCAGCTCCCCCTGGGGGGGAGACATTCAGTACTTC. Protein: CASSSPWGGDIQYF. The V call is TRBV11-2, the J call TRBJ2-4, with TRBD2 matching over 7 bases. This CDR3 is 14 amino acids long. The V segment lost 4 bases and the J segment 8 bases; nucleotides outside the gene matches: 8. Germline CDR1 and CDR2: SGHAT and FQNNGV.

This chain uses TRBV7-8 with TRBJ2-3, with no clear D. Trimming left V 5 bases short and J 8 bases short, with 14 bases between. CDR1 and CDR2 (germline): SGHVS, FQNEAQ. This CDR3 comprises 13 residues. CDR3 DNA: TGTGCCAGCAGCCCCCGGCCATCCGGTACGCAGTATTTT. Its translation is CASSPRPSGTQYF.

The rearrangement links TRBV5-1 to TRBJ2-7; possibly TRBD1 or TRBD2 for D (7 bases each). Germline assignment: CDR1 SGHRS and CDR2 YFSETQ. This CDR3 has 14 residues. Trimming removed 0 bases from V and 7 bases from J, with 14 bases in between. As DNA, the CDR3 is TGCGCCAGCAGCTTGGCGACAGGGACTAAAGAGCAGTACTTC. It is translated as CASSLATGTKEQYF.

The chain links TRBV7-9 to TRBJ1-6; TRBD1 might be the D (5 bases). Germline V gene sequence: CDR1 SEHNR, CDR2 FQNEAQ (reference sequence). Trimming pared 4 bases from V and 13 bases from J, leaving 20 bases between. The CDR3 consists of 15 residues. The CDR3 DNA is TGTGCCAGCAGCTCTCGCGGGACGTCAATTCGGCCCCTCCACTTT. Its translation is CASSSRGTSIRPLHF.

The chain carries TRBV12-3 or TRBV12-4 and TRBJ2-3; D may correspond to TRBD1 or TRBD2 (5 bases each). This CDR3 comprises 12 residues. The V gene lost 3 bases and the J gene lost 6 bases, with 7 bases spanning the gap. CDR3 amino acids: CASSLGEDTQYF. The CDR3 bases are TGTGCCAGCAGTTTGGGGGAGGATACGCAGTATTTT.

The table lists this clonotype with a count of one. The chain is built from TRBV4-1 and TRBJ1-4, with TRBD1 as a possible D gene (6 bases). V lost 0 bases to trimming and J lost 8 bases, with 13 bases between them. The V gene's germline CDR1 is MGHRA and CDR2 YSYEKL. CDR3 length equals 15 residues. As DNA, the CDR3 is TGCGCCAGCAGCCAAGATGCGGGGGCAAGGGAAAAACTGTTTTTT. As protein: CASSQDAGAREKLFF.

The CDR3 loop reads CASSLYGTGRMNEQFF. In nucleotides, the CDR3 is TGTGCCAGCAGCTTGTATGGGACAGGGAGGATGAATGAGCAGTTCTTC. This chain uses TRBV5-6 with TRBJ2-1; 9 bases fit TRBD1. The CDR3 sequence is 16 residues long. With 1 base clipped from V and 7 bases from J, the junction kept 9 bases outside the gene matches. In germline, CDR1 is SGHDT, CDR2 YYEEEE.

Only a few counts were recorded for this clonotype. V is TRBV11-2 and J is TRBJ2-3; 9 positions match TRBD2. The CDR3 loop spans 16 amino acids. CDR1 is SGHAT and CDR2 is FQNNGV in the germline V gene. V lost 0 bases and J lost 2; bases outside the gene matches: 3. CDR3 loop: CASSLDSGGYTDTQYF. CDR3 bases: TGTGCCAGCAGCTTAGATAGCGGGGGCTACACAGATACGCAGTATTTT.

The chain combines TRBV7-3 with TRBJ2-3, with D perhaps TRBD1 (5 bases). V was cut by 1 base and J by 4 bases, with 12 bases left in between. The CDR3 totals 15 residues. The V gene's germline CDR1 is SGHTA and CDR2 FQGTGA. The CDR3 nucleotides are TGTGCCAGCAGCTTAAGGGGCCAACCACCAGATACGCAGTATTTT. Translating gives CASSLRGQPPDTQYF. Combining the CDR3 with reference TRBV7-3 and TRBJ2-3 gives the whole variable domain GAGVSQTPSNKVTEKGKYVELRCDPISGHTALYWYRQSLGQGPEFLIYFQGTGAADDSGLPNDRFFAVRPEGSVSTLKIQRTERGDSAVYLCASSLRGQPPDTQYFGPGTRLTVL.

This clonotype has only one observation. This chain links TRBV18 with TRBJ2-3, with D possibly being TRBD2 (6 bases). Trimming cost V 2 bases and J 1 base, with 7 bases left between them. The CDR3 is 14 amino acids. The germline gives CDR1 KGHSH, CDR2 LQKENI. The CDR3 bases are TGTGCCAGCTCACCAGGCGGGGGCACAGATACGCAGTATTTT. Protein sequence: CASSPGGGTDTQYF.

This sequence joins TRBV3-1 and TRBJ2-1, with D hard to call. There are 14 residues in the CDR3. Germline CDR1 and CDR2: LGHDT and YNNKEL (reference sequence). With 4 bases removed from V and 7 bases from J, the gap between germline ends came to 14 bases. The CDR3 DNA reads TGTGCCAGCAGCCGAGAACTACTTAGGAATGAGCAGTTCTTC. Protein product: CASSRELLRNEQFF.

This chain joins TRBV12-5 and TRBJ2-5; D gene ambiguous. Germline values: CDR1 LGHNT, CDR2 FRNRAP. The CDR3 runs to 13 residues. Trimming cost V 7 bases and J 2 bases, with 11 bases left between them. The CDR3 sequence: CASANGEQETQYF. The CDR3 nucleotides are TGTGCTAGTGCAAATGGAGAGCAAGAGACCCAGTACTTC.

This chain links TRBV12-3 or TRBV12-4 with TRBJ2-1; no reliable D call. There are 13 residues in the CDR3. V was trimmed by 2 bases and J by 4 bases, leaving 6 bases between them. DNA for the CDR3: TGTGCCAGCAGTTTAACAGAATACAATGAGCAGTTCTTC. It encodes CASSLTEYNEQFF.